This T cell receptor beta chain appears in the sequencing data of a study of molecular identifiers for immune sequencing clone quantification. At least ten counts were recorded for this clonotype. Antigen: not known. Naive CD8 libraries came from roughly 20,000 to 1,000,000 sorted cells with 10%, 30% or 50% RNA. Sorting isolated naive CD8 T cells as CD8+CD4-CCR7+CD45RA+ events. Each CDR3 protein is one row after TCRdb ran MiXCR on the PCR reads. The table includes about 640,000 distinct CDR3 sequences, about 20% detected once. Broader study findings: A single cell's spiked Jurkat TCR RNA was reportedly detectable among one million naive cells.

The TCR sequence derives from a human donor in good health. Some libraries in this study had Jurkat cell RNA spiked in. The source material was naive CD8+ T cells from blood, with Jurkat cell RNA spiked in. Subset denoted: FACS-sorted CD8+CD4-CCR7+CD45RA+ naive T cells.

CDR3 nucleotide sequence: TGTGCCAGCAGTACCCCCGGGACAGGGCCTGGCGCCGGGGAGCTGTTTTTT. Translation gives CASSTPGTGPGAGELFF. The genes are TRBV7-9 and TRBJ2-2; 9 bases align to TRBD1. V shed 6 bases, J shed 6 bases, and the junction held 14 bases outside the gene matches. The CDR3 totals 17 residues. CDR1 SEHNR and CDR2 FQNEAQ come from the germline V gene (reference sequence).